The 27 T cell receptor beta chains below were found in one sample sequenced in a study of control samples from healthy donors and cancer patients. TCRdb keeps only in-frame clones here, not all; method: immunoSEQ multiplex PCR. The sample includes 170,000 or so clones, under 95% of them seen just once. The sample was blood. These receptors all stem from a young woman in good health.

This clone was seen a handful of times. This chain links TRBV2 with TRBJ1-4, with 9 bases identical to TRBD1. The germline V gene has CDR1 SNHLY and CDR2 FYNNEI. The CDR3 consists of 19 residues. V was pared by 0 bases and J by 5 bases, with 13 bases of the junction left unmatched. CDR3 protein: CASSEARPGGTGSNEKLFF. In DNA form, the CDR3 reads TGTGCCAGCAGTGAAGCGAGGCCGGGGGGGACAGGGTCCAATGAAAAACTGTTTTTT.

The chain uses TRBV2 and TRBJ1-6, with unresolved D. V dropped 8 bases and J dropped 5 bases, with 25 bases sitting between them. Germline V CDR1 and CDR2: SNHLY, FYNNEI. The CDR3 runs 18 residues. DNA for the CDR3: TGTGCCAGCCTCCTACTAATGACATCACCGGCGGATAATTCACCCCTCCACTTT. Translation gives CASLLLMTSPADNSPLHF.

The chain employs TRBV28 and TRBJ1-4; D gene ambiguous. V was shortened by 2 bases and J by 5 bases, with 6 bases between the two germline ends. This CDR3 contains 13 residues. Germline values: CDR1 MDHEN, CDR2 SYDVKM. The CDR3 nucleotides read TGTGCCAGCAGTTTAACGGAGAATGAAAAACTGTTTTTT. As protein: CASSLTENEKLFF.

The rearrangement links TRBV19 to TRBJ2-7, with 7 bases matching TRBD1. Looked up from germline, CDR1 is LNHDA and CDR2 is SQIVND (reference sequence). V was clipped by 9 bases and J by 5 bases; unmatched bases: 7. The CDR3 has 12 residues. CDR3 protein: CASQGDGNEQYF. In DNA form, the CDR3 reads TGTGCCAGCCAGGGGGACGGCAACGAGCAGTACTTC.

The chain is built from TRBV18 and TRBJ2-7; D is undetermined. V was clipped by 3 bases and J by 13 bases, with 16 bases between them. The CDR3 contains 12 residues. Germline V gene lookup returns CDR1 KGHSH and CDR2 LQKENI. Written as DNA, the CDR3 is TGTGCCAGCTCACCCCCGGAAGGCTTGACATACTTC. Protein sequence: CASSPPEGLTYF.

The chain is built from TRBV6-5 and TRBJ1-1; the D gene is possibly TRBD1 (5 bases). The CDR3 is 11 residues long. The V gene lost 9 bases and the J gene lost 8 bases, with 13 bases spanning the gap. From germline, CDR1 is MNHEY and CDR2 SVGAGI. The CDR3 DNA reads TGTGCCAGTGCGAGGGACTCAGAAGCTTTCTTT. It specifies CASARDSEAFF.

The chain combines TRBV9 with TRBJ1-4, with D maybe TRBD1 (5 bases). This CDR3 is 14 amino acids long. V was clipped by 4 bases and J by 6 bases, with 13 bases between them. Germline CDR1 reads SGDLS; CDR2 reads YYNGEE. The chain's CDR3 is CASSLGGGDEKLFF. The DNA of the CDR3 is TGTGCCAGCAGCCTCGGCGGGGGGGATGAAAAACTGTTTTTT.

This clone was recorded once. V is TRBV5-1 and J is TRBJ1-3, with a weak D call TRBD1 (5 bases). Germline CDR1 SGHRS, CDR2 YFSETQ. The CDR3 is 13 amino acids. The V end lost 1 base, the J end lost 4 bases, and 6 bases lay between the germline ends. The CDR3 DNA is TGCGCCAGCAGCTTGTGGGGGGGAAACACCATATATTTT. Translating it yields CASSLWGGNTIYF.

The count of this clone is one. The V call is TRBV6-5, the J call TRBJ2-2, with TRBD2 matching 7 bases. Germline V gives CDR1 MNHEY, CDR2 SVGAGI. Trimming cost V 6 bases and J 6 bases; bases outside gene matches: 10. The CDR3 loop spans 15 amino acids. CDR3 region: CASRPGREPSGELFF. The CDR3 region has the DNA TGTGCCAGCAGGCCAGGGAGGGAGCCTTCCGGGGAGCTGTTTTTT.

V gene TRBV5-4 combines with J gene TRBJ1-2, with 8 nucleotides matching TRBD1. Germline V gene lookup returns CDR1 SGHNT and CDR2 YYREEE (reference sequence). The CDR3 totals 14 residues. The trim removed 4 bases at V and 8 bases at J, leaving 10 bases unmatched. Here the CDR3 DNA reads TGTGCCAGCAGCGACGGGACAGGCCGGTCCGGCTACACCTTC. It specifies CASSDGTGRSGYTF.

This chain uses TRBV6-5 with TRBJ2-3; 14 bases fit TRBD2. The germline gives CDR1 MNHEY, CDR2 SVGAGI. V gave up 8 bases and J gave up 3 bases; unmatched junction bases: 4. The CDR3 has 15 amino acids. The chain's CDR3 is CASWGLAGVTDTQYF. The CDR3, as DNA: TGTGCCAGCTGGGGACTAGCGGGGGTTACAGATACGCAGTATTTT.

The chain uses TRBV25-1 and TRBJ2-3; TRBD1 aligns across 11 bases. Unmatched junction bases numbered 9, after V lost 3 bases and J lost 7 bases. The germline V gene has CDR1 MGHDK and CDR2 SYGVNS. The CDR3 totals 16 residues. CDR3 region: CASSERDRGKRNTQYF. The CDR3 bases are TGTGCCAGCAGTGAGCGGGACAGGGGGAAAAGGAATACGCAGTATTTT.

The chain uses TRBV12-5 and TRBJ2-3, with D uncertain. The germline CDR1 and CDR2 sequences are LGHNT and FRNRAP. V lost 7 bases and J 6 bases, leaving 14 bases between the germline ends. This CDR3 contains 13 residues. CDR3 bases: TGTGCTAGTGTCCTCCCCCCAACCGATACGCAGTATTTT. Residues: CASVLPPTDTQYF.

The V gene is TRBV28, the J gene TRBJ1-4, with a tentative D call TRBD1 (6 bases). The germline V gene has CDR1 MDHEN and CDR2 SYDVKM. The CDR3 covers 16 residues. V lost 4 bases to trimming and J lost 8 bases, with 20 bases between them. The CDR3 sequence is CASSSPGGTTREKLFF. In DNA, the CDR3 is TGTGCCAGCAGTTCCCCTGGGGGGACAACGAGGGAAAAACTGTTTTTT.

The chain recombines TRBV5-1 with TRBJ2-5, with D tentatively TRBD1 (7 bases). The germline V gene has CDR1 SGHRS and CDR2 YFSETQ. V lost 5 bases and J 5 bases, leaving 10 bases between the germline ends. There are 12 residues in the CDR3. CDR3: CASRGGGETQYF. CDR3 DNA: TGCGCCAGCAGAGGAGGGGGCGAGACCCAGTACTTC.

The rearrangement joins TRBV7-2 to TRBJ1-1, with D unresolved. CDR1 is SGHTA, CDR2 FQGNSA, per germline. The CDR3 length is 14 residues. The V end lost 5 bases, the J end lost 6 bases, and 16 bases lay between the germline ends. CDR3 in amino acids: CASSPGRRWAEAFF. As DNA, the CDR3 is TGTGCCAGCAGCCCCGGTCGGAGGTGGGCTGAAGCTTTCTTT.

The rearrangement uses TRBV7-2 and TRBJ2-7; TRBD2 matches 10 bases. The germline V gene has CDR1 SGHTA and CDR2 FQGNSA. The CDR3 runs to 15 residues. V gave up 7 bases and J gave up 5 bases; unmatched junction bases: 11. CDR3 sequence (DNA): TGTGCCAGCACCCAAGTTAGCGGGGGGCGAAACGAGCAGTACTTC. It encodes CASTQVSGGRNEQYF.

A few counts support this clone. CDR3 loop: CASSLDLGRMNTEAFF. The CDR3 region has the DNA TGTGCCAGCAGTCTAGATCTGGGTAGAATGAACACTGAAGCTTTCTTT. V is TRBV11-2 and J is TRBJ1-1; D is undetermined. Trimming cost V 6 bases and J 0 bases, with 17 bases left between them. In germline, CDR1 is SGHAT, CDR2 FQNNGV. CDR3 length equals 16 residues.

As for this clone: Other DNA sequences in the same sample also yield this CDR3. The CDR3 protein is CASSFRYEQYF. In DNA form, the CDR3 reads TGTGCCAGCAGTTTCCGCTACGAGCAGTACTTC. The gene calls are TRBV28 and TRBJ2-7; D not resolved. The length of the CDR3 is 11 residues. V was pared by 3 bases and J by 3 bases, with 3 bases between. Germline V gives CDR1 MDHEN, CDR2 SYDVKM.

V gene TRBV7-2 combines with J gene TRBJ1-2; the D is unclear. Germline V gene data show CDR1 as SGHTA and CDR2 as FQGNSA. V lost 9 bases to trimming and J lost 1 base, with 6 bases between them. The CDR3 is 11 residues long. The CDR3 spells CASGFNYGYTF. The CDR3 coding sequence is TGTGCCAGTGGTTTTAACTATGGCTACACCTTC.

A few counts support this clone. The rearrangement links TRBV10-3 to TRBJ1-1; unclear D gene. The germline V gene encodes CDR1 ENHRY and CDR2 SYGVKD. The CDR3 is 16 amino acids. The germline V and J ends were trimmed by 3 bases and 0 bases, with 14 bases remaining between them. The DNA for the CDR3 is TGTGCCATCAGTGAAGAGGCAGGCCCCCTGAACACTGAAGCTTTCTTT. As protein: CAISEEAGPLNTEAFF.

The gene calls are TRBV7-9 and TRBJ2-1; 12 bases agree with TRBD2. CDR1 is SEHNR, CDR2 FQNEAQ, per germline (reference sequence). V shed 7 bases and J 9 bases; nucleotides not matched to a gene: 13. This CDR3 has 16 residues. The chain's CDR3 is CASIPKGTSGFGEQFF. CDR3 coding DNA: TGTGCCAGCATCCCCAAGGGGACTAGCGGGTTTGGTGAGCAGTTCTTC.

The V and J genes are TRBV2 and TRBJ2-7; 9 positions match TRBD1. Germline V gene lookup returns CDR1 SNHLY and CDR2 FYNNEI. The CDR3 consists of 15 residues. J gave up 4 bases and V 6 bases, and 10 bases lay outside the gene matches. In DNA, the CDR3 is TGTGCCAGCAGCGGGGACAGGGTAGGAAAATACGAGCAGTACTTC. The encoded protein is CASSGDRVGKYEQYF.

This clone was found once. This chain connects TRBV5-1 to TRBJ2-7; 8 bases are a match to TRBD1. Germline V gene data show CDR1 as SGHRS and CDR2 as YFSETQ. Losses at the gene ends were 4 bases for V and 3 bases for J; bases not matched to a gene: 9. This CDR3 is 15 amino acids long. The CDR3 DNA reads TGCGCCAGCAGCCTGGACAGGGCGGGGTACTACGAGCAGTACTTC. Translation: CASSLDRAGYYEQYF.

The rearrangement joins TRBV7-2 to TRBJ2-2; no clear D. With 1 base removed from V and 7 bases from J, the gap between germline ends came to 4 bases. From germline, CDR1 is SGHTA and CDR2 FQGNSA. The CDR3 sequence is 12 residues long. This CDR3 is CASSLEVGELFF. The CDR3 region has the DNA TGTGCCAGCAGCTTAGAGGTCGGGGAGCTGTTTTTT.

This clone occurred a few times. The chain recombines TRBV28 with TRBJ1-5; possibly TRBD1 for D (5 bases). There are 12 residues in the CDR3. V lost 10 bases, J lost 8 bases, and 15 bases lay in between. Per the germline V gene, CDR1 is MDHEN and CDR2 is SYDVKM. CDR3 amino acids: CATKELTEPQHF. CDR3 nucleotides: TGTGCCACTAAAGAGTTGACAGAGCCCCAGCATTTT.

The rearrangement uses TRBV24-1 and TRBJ2-3; TRBD1 matches 9 bases. Germline assignment: CDR1 KGHDR and CDR2 SFDVKD. J was trimmed by 1 base and V by 4 bases; bases with no gene match: 5. The CDR3 has 16 amino acids. In nucleotides, the CDR3 is TGTGCCACCAGTGACCCGGACAGGGGCGGCACAGATACGCAGTATTTT. Translated, it gives CATSDPDRGGTDTQYF.